The clone carrying this T cell receptor beta chain was recorded only once. Allocation to cohorts depended on clinical history reported by the participants. Recovered Cohort 3 donors showed two negative PCRs, clearance, or symptom resolution. The data were obtained in a study of blood T cell repertoires in COVID-19. About the study: Acute and convalescent COVID-19 specimens originated in the United States, Italy and Spain. T cells, B-cell-depleted T cells, or PBMCs supplied cDNA or gDNA.

V was shortened by 3 bases and J by 0 bases, with 14 bases between the two germline ends. Per germline, CDR1 MDHEN and CDR2 SYDVKM. The CDR3 has 16 amino acids. Sequencing was performed with immunoSEQ multiplex PCR; in TCRdb, only in-frame clones are kept and a portion is missing. Among roughly 250,000 clones listed, approximately 85% were seen once. Sequencing used PBMCs or T cells enriched from blood (not recorded which). The clonotype comes from a woman aged 25 to 39 who had recovered from COVID-19. The chain couples TRBV28 to TRBJ1-1, with D possibly matching TRBD1 (5 bases). The CDR3 DNA reads TGTGCCAGCAGTTTCCTACAAAACAGGCTGAACACTGAAGCTTTCTTT. Protein product: CASSFLQNRLNTEAFF.